The clone carrying this T cell receptor (beta chain) was counted only a few times. The ends were cut back, 7 bases at V and 4 bases at J, with 14 bases in the middle. CDR3 size: 13 residues. The sample belongs to a study of CD8 T cells in Susac syndrome. Random hexamers were used to reverse transcribe an amount of roughly 0.5 to 1 ug RNA. With immunoSEQ multiplex PCR, TCR beta CDR3 was amplified across 54 Vbeta and 13 Jbeta. TCRdb called the immunoSEQ multiplex PCR reads again in MiXCR, with one record for every CDR3 protein. Of roughly 300,000 distinct CDR3 sequences listed, around 83% were seen once; the top ten hold around 0.12%. CD8+ and CD4+ T cells were negatively isolated; TEMRA cells were FACS-enriched.

Sequenced material: CD8+ T cells from PBMCs. The V and J genes are TRBV12-3 or TRBV12-4 and TRBJ2-7, with a possible D match to TRBD2 (5 bases). The source is a human donor with multiple sclerosis. The CDR3 sequence is CASTEGEAYEQYF. The CDR3 nucleotides read TGTGCCAGCACTGAGGGTGAGGCTTACGAGCAGTACTTC.